The entry that follows covers one T cell receptor beta chain sequence. The germline V and J ends were trimmed by 1 base and 7 bases, with 13 bases remaining between them. The germline CDR1 and CDR2 sequences are MGHRA and YSYEKL. CDR3 length equals 14 residues. This sample is part of a study of shared T cell receptors in the human thymus. The table came from immunoSEQ multiplex PCR; TCRdb's copy has only in-frame clones and leaves some out. Altogether 550,000 to 800,000 clones are present, 75% to 90% being singletons, with the ten largest covering around 0.01%. The data also belong to a second study, concerning human thymus T cells. From that paper: Serving as donors were healthy Finnish infants, each of whom was having open corrective surgery for congenital heart defects. The study used thymus tissue resected during corrective heart surgery. Within thymic and blood repertoires, V and J gene usage appeared to be biased.

The receptor was derived from a girl in the first two years of life with a congenital heart defect. The chain employs TRBV4-1 and TRBJ1-1, with D possibly TRBD1 on 5 matching bases. Sample: thymocytes. In DNA form, the CDR3 reads TGCGCCAGCAGCCAAGGACAGTATCTTAATGAAGCTTTCTTT. Its translation: CASSQGQYLNEAFF.